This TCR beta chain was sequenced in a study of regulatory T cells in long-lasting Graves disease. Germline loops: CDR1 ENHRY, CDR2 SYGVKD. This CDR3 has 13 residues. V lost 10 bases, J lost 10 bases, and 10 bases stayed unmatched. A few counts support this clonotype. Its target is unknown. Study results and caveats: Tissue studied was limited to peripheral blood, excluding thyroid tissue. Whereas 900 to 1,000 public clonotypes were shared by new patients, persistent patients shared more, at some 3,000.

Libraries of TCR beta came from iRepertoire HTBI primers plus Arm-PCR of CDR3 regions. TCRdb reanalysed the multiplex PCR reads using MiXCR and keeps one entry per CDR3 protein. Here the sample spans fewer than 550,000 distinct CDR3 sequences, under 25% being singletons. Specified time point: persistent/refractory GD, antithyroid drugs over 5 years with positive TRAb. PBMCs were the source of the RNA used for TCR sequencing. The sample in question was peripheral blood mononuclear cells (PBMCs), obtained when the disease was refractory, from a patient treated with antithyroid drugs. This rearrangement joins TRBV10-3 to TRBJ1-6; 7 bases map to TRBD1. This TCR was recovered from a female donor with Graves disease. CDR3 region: CATGTGERSPLHF. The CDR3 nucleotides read TGTGCCACCGGCACAGGGGAGAGATCACCCCTCCACTTT.